This T cell receptor beta chain is drawn from a study of spatial heterogeneity in lung cancer. Study background: Where available, sequencing covered follow-up PBMC samples, taken at a median of around 25 months after resection. Detection consistently yielded more beta chains than alpha chains.

Every individual TCR cDNA molecule carried its own unique molecular identifier, which allowed correction of PCR and sequencing errors. MiXCR, applied by TCRdb to the 5' RACE reads, yields one record per CDR3 protein. The sample has nearly 95,000 distinct CDR3 sequences; just under 20% are singletons. Time point of the sample: blood at routine non-recurrence follow-up after resection. Frozen PBMC, nontumor lung or tumor provided whole RNA, which was sequenced unsorted. The germline CDR1 and CDR2 sequences are SGHRS and YFSETQ. The CDR3 has 18 residues. Germline trimming cut 0 bases from V and 1 base from J; bases unmatched to any gene: 7. This clonotype has just a few counts.

This TCR came from a male donor with early-stage non-small cell lung cancer. The V call is TRBV5-1, the J call TRBJ2-2, with 9 bases fitting TRBD1. Sequences were derived from PBMCs, sampled at follow-up. The DNA of the CDR3 is TGCGCCAGCAGCTTGGTTCCTCCGGGACAGGGGAACACCGGGGAGCTGTTTTTT. Protein product: CASSLVPPGQGNTGELFF.